The 14 T cell receptor beta chains listed next were all sequenced from one sample in a study of blood T cell repertoires in COVID-19. TCRdb keeps only in-frame clones here, not all; method: immunoSEQ multiplex PCR. The sample lists a few hundred thousand clones; about nine tenths were seen once. The sample comprised peripheral blood. These receptor sequences come from a woman in her fifties or sixties with acute or convalescent COVID-19.

This clone was seen only a few times. The chain uses TRBV19 and TRBJ2-3; 8 bases line up with TRBD2. V shed 3 bases and J 5 bases; nucleotides not matched to a gene: 4. Germline lookup yields CDR1 LNHDA and CDR2 SQIVND (reference sequence). The CDR3 covers 14 residues. The CDR3 is CASSIREGRDTQYF. CDR3 DNA sequence: TGTGCCAGTAGTATCCGGGAGGGCAGAGATACGCAGTATTTT.

V usage is TRBV5-1 and J usage is TRBJ2-7; 8 nucleotides line up with TRBD1. The trim removed 5 bases at V and 0 bases at J, leaving 4 bases unmatched. Per germline, CDR1 SGHRS and CDR2 YFSETQ. CDR3 length: 14 amino acids. The CDR3 region is CASRGQVTSYEQYF. CDR3 bases: TGCGCCAGCAGGGGACAGGTCACCTCCTACGAGCAGTACTTC.

This clone was seen only once. The chain carries TRBV4-1 and TRBJ2-3; 8 bases align to TRBD2. This CDR3 region has 18 residues. Germline V gene sequence: CDR1 MGHRA, CDR2 YSYEKL. V was clipped by 1 base and J by 3 bases; unmatched bases: 12. DNA for the CDR3: TGCGCCAGCAGCCAAGGGCGCGGCGGGGGGAGTTCTACAGATACGCAGTATTTT. It is translated as CASSQGRGGGSSTDTQYF.

The chain links TRBV7-2 to TRBJ2-5, with 7 bases fitting TRBD2. The CDR3 is made up of 16 amino acids. V was pared by 1 base and J by 5 bases, with 10 bases of the junction left unmatched. In germline, CDR1 is SGHTA, CDR2 FQGNSA. CDR3 DNA: TGTGCCAGCAGCTTAGGACTTGGCGGGAGTCGGGAGACCCAGTACTTC. Its protein product is CASSLGLGGSRETQYF. Combining the CDR3 with reference TRBV7-2 and TRBJ2-5 gives the whole variable domain GAGVSQSPSNKVTEKGKDVELRCDPISGHTALYWYRQSLGQGLEFLIYFQGNSAPDKSGLPSDRFSAERTGGSVSTLTIQRTQQEDSAVYLCASSLGLGGSRETQYFGPGTRLLVL.

The chain is built from TRBV6-5 and TRBJ1-1; tentatively, D is TRBD1 (5 bases). Looked up from germline, CDR1 is MNHEY and CDR2 is SVGAGI. The V end lost 6 bases, the J end lost 4 bases, and 9 bases lay between the germline ends. The length of the CDR3 is 12 residues. CDR3 coding DNA: TGTGCCAGCAGGGGGCCGGGCACTGAAGCTTTCTTT. It encodes CASRGPGTEAFF.

This chain joins TRBV19 and TRBJ2-1; D perhaps matches TRBD2 (5 bases). Germline CDR1 LNHDA, CDR2 SQIVND (reference sequence). The CDR3 length is 16 residues. V lost 4 bases, J lost 6 bases, and 19 bases lay in between. The CDR3: CASSTQALDGGNEQFF. The DNA of the CDR3 is TGTGCCAGTAGTACTCAGGCCCTAGACGGAGGCAATGAGCAGTTCTTC. Drawing the rest from reference TRBV19 and TRBJ2-1, the complete variable domain is DGGITQSPKYLFRKEGQNVTLSCEQNLNHDAMYWYRQDPGQGLRLIYYSQIVNDFQKGDIAEGYSVSREKKESFPLTVTSAQKNPTAFYLCASSTQALDGGNEQFFGPGTRLTVL.

The V gene is TRBV7-2, the J gene TRBJ2-1; 7 nucleotides match TRBD1. Germline CDR1 reads SGHTA; CDR2 reads FQGNSA. This CDR3 spans 13 amino acids. J lost 9 bases, V lost 3 bases, and 5 bases had no gene match. The CDR3 sequence: CASSFDRDAEQFF. CDR3 in DNA: TGTGCCAGCAGCTTCGACAGGGACGCTGAGCAGTTCTTC. The full variable domain, completed using reference TRBV7-2 and TRBJ2-1, is GAGVSQSPSNKVTEKGKDVELRCDPISGHTALYWYRQSLGQGLEFLIYFQGNSAPDKSGLPSDRFSAERTGGSVSTLTIQRTQQEDSAVYLCASSFDRDAEQFFGPGTRLTVL.

V usage is TRBV7-2 and J usage is TRBJ1-2; no firm D call. The CDR3 contains 19 residues. CDR1 and CDR2 from the germline V gene are SGHTA and FQGNSA. The V end was cut by 1 base, the J end by 4 bases, with 25 bases between. Here the CDR3 DNA reads TGTGCCAGCAGCTTAGAAACCCATGCCGGGAGGAACTTCGGCTATGGCTACACCTTC. Its translation: CASSLETHAGRNFGYGYTF.

CDR3 sequence (DNA): TGCGCCAGCAGTGAGTTCGGAGTGGAATATAGTCCCCAGCATTTT. It encodes CASSEFGVEYSPQHF. The V and J genes are TRBV10-2 and TRBJ1-5, with no clear D. Trimming shortened V by 1 base and J by 10 bases, and 17 bases separated the two germline ends. The CDR3 length is 15 residues. Germline loops: CDR1 WSHSY, CDR2 SAAADI.

This clone was found once. The gene calls are TRBV5-4 and TRBJ2-5; 8 nucleotides agree with TRBD2. V lost 5 bases and J lost 2; bases outside the gene matches: 5. CDR1 SGHNT and CDR2 YYREEE come from the germline V gene (reference sequence). This CDR3 comprises 14 residues. CDR3: CASRSGGAQETQYF. CDR3 coding DNA: TGTGCCAGCAGATCGGGGGGGGCGCAAGAGACCCAGTACTTC.

The chain carries TRBV27 and TRBJ1-1, with 7 bases identical to TRBD1. J was trimmed by 5 bases and V by 7 bases; bases with no gene match: 22. The CDR3 extends over 18 amino acids. Germline assignment: CDR1 MNHEY and CDR2 SMNVEV (reference sequence). This chain's CDR3 is CASKTTWQGDNRRTEAFF. CDR3 nucleotide sequence: TGTGCCAGCAAGACGACGTGGCAGGGGGATAACAGGAGAACTGAAGCTTTCTTT.

This chain connects TRBV9 to TRBJ1-6, with 7 bases lining up with TRBD1. Trimming cost V 3 bases and J 10 bases; bases outside gene matches: 4. The CDR3 contains 13 residues. CDR1 and CDR2 from the germline V gene are SGDLS and YYNGEE. CDR3 coding DNA: TGTGCCAGCAGCGCACAACAGGGGTCACCCCTCCACTTT. It yields the protein CASSAQQGSPLHF.

The rearrangement joins TRBV15 to TRBJ1-3; D might be TRBD1 (5 bases). V was clipped by 6 bases and J by 0 bases, with 9 bases between them. The CDR3 is made up of 14 amino acids. Germline CDR1 LNHNV, CDR2 YYDKDF (reference sequence). In DNA, the CDR3 is TGTGCCACCAGTGACAGTTCCTCTGGAAACACCATATATTTT. As protein: CATSDSSSGNTIYF.

The J gene is TRBJ2-1, the V gene TRBV6-2 or TRBV6-3, with a possible D match to TRBD2 (6 bases). Between the trimmed V and J ends, which lost 4 bases and 2 bases, there was a span of 12 bases. This CDR3 is built from 15 residues. CDR1 is MNHEY and CDR2 is SVGEGT in the germline V gene. CDR3 residues: CASSSWGEAYNEQFF. The CDR3 DNA reads as TGTGCCAGCAGTTCATGGGGGGAGGCCTACAATGAGCAGTTCTTC.